This T cell receptor (beta chain) was identified in a study of Tregs in tolerant kidney transplant recipients. The study, taken as a whole, reports: The small number of patients limits these findings pending further validation. Tregs expanded with activated donor B cells seemed most donor-specific. No direct test of biological reproducibility was done here.

Concerning this clone: Its antigen is unidentified.

The nonmyeloablative bone marrow transplants came from related graft donors, with transient mixed chimerism. CD4+CD25+CD127- Tregs, CD4+CD25- non-Tregs, CD4 and CD8 cells were sorted. Germline-derived CDR1 and CDR2 are KGHSH and LQKENI. The length of the CDR3 is 13 residues. The V gene lost 4 bases and the J gene lost 7 bases, with 12 bases spanning the gap. TCRdb's table, derived via immunoSEQ multiplex PCR, lists solely in-frame clones and lacks some. The repertoire holds more than 70,000 clones, with 90% to 95% as singletons. The specimen comprised CD4+ T cells from blood (PBMCs), sampled 24 months after the transplant. This clonotype was sampled from a human patient who received a combined kidney and bone marrow transplant. Some of the T cells might come from the graft donor. This chain links TRBV18 with TRBJ2-3, with a tentative D call TRBD1 (5 bases). This chain's CDR3 is CASSRDSTNTQYF. The CDR3 DNA reads as TGTGCCAGCTCACGAGACAGCACGAATACGCAGTATTTT.